The rows below give T cell receptor beta chains drawn from one sample of a study of blood T cell repertoires in COVID-19. Measured with immunoSEQ multiplex PCR; TCRdb has only the in-frame clones, and not every one. The repertoire has some 220,000 clones, 80% to 90% of them found once; the top ten carry 2.9%. Source material: peripheral blood. Receptor source: a man aged 50 to 59 who had recovered from COVID-19. Each CDR3 is given with its conserved first and last residue. The D gene is left open where the match is weak. Part of the rows lack a size; the others show once, few, many or a class for expanded clones.

TRBV9	.	few	TRBJ1-5	TGTGCCAGCAGCCCCACGACAGGATCTGATCAGCCCCAGCATTTT	CASSPTTGSDQPQHF
TRBV28	TRBD2	.	TRBJ2-7	TGTGCCAGCAGTTTATATCCGGGGGGAACGTACGAGCAGTACTTC	CASSLYPGGTYEQYF
TRBV18	TRBD1	.	TRBJ2-4	TGTGCCAGCTCACCACTTCCTGACAGGGGGCAAAACATTCAGTACTTC	CASSPLPDRGQNIQYF
TRBV7-2	.	.	TRBJ1-2	TGTGCCAGCAGCTTAAGGGGTACCTATGGCTACACCTTC	CASSLRGTYGYTF
TRBV3-1/TRBV3-2	.	.	TRBJ1-2	TGTGCCAGCAGCCAGCAGTTCAACTATGGCTACACCTTC	CASSQQFNYGYTF
TRBV29-1	TRBD1	.	TRBJ2-7	TGCAGCGTTGAGGACAGGGGGGACGAGCAGTACTTC	CSVEDRGDEQYF
TRBV28	.	.	TRBJ1-2	TGTGCCAGCAGGGGTGTCGACAGGAAAGGTGGCTACACCTTC	CASRGVDRKGGYTF
TRBV5-4	TRBD2	.	TRBJ2-7	TGTGCCAGCAGCTTATTAGCGGGAGGGGGGGACGAGCAGTACTTC	CASSLLAGGGDEQYF
TRBV28	TRBD2	.	TRBJ2-7	TGTGCCAGCAGTTCTGGGAGGGTGATTGTTAACGAGCAGTACTTC	CASSSGRVIVNEQYF
TRBV27	.	.	TRBJ2-3	TGTGCCAGCAGGAAGGAGGCACGTTTCGATACGCAGTATTTT	CASRKEARFDTQYF
TRBV27	.	.	TRBJ1-3	TGTGCCAGCAAAAAGGGGGTAAACTCTGGAAACACCATATATTTT	CASKKGVNSGNTIYF
TRBV6-5	.	.	TRBJ2-7	TGTGCCAGCAGTTACTCGAATAGAGTATTCGGTTACGAGCAGTACTTC	CASSYSNRVFGYEQYF
TRBV12-3/TRBV12-4	TRBD2	.	TRBJ2-7	TGTGCCAGCACCCCGGGACTAGCGCACGAGCAGTACTTC	CASTPGLAHEQYF
TRBV20-1	.	.	TRBJ2-7	TGCAGTGCTAGAGAATCGGTCGAGCAGTACTTC	CSARESVEQYF
TRBV11-2	.	few	TRBJ2-4	TGTGCCAGCACCCCAATTCGGGGAGGAGTCATTCAGTACTTC	CASTPIRGGVIQYF
TRBV6-2/TRBV6-3	.	.	TRBJ2-2	TGTGCCAGCAGCCCGGACTATATCAACACCGGGGAGCTGTTTTTT	CASSPDYINTGELFF
TRBV29-1	.	.	TRBJ1-1	TGCAGCGTGCCAAACGCGAGCCCTGAAGCTTTCTTT	CSVPNASPEAFF
TRBV27	.	.	TRBJ2-5	TGTGCCACCCTTGAAGAGACCCAGTACTTC	CATLEETQYF
TRBV27	TRBD2	.	TRBJ2-7	TGTGCCAGCCGAACTACAGCGGGGGGGAAGTACGAGCAGTACTTC	CASRTTAGGKYEQYF
TRBV7-8	.	once	TRBJ1-1	TGTGCCAGCAGCTTTAAAGGGGGGAACACTGAAGCTTTCTTT	CASSFKGGNTEAFF
TRBV19	TRBD1	.	TRBJ2-1	TGTGCCAGTAGTTTAGCCGGGACAGGGTTGGGTGAGCAGTTCTTC	CASSLAGTGLGEQFF
TRBV5-8	TRBD2	.	TRBJ2-1	TGTGCCATCGAGCGGGGTAGCTCCTACAATGAGCAGTTCTTC	CAIERGSSYNEQFF
TRBV5-1	.	.	TRBJ1-1	TGCGCCAGCAGCACGGGGGTGGTGACAGTGAACACTGAAGCTTTCTTT	CASSTGVVTVNTEAFF
TRBV28	TRBD1	.	TRBJ1-2	TGTGCCAGCAGAAGATCGACAGGGAGGTTTGGGGGCTACACCTTC	CASRRSTGRFGGYTF